These T cell receptor beta chains were read from a single sample in a study of shared clonotypes between healthy human individuals. The data were produced by immunoSEQ multiplex PCR, yet TCRdb's version contains in-frame clones alone and is incomplete. The data hold roughly 2,000,000 clones, with about 95% observed a single time. Sequencing was carried out using naive CD8+ T cells sorted from blood. The receptors shown here come from a man younger than 30 in good health. The CDR3 runs from the conserved cysteine through the conserved F or W. The D gene is left open where the match is weak.

V gene	D gene	J gene	CDR3 protein	CDR3 DNA
TRBV27	TRBD2	TRBJ2-2	CASSLGGPGELFF	TGTGCCAGCAGTTTGGGAGGGCCCGGGGAGCTGTTTTTT
TRBV9	.	TRBJ2-7	CASSAGTLSSYEQYF	TGTGCCAGCAGCGCCGGGACCCTGAGCTCCTACGAGCAGTACTTC
TRBV5-6	.	TRBJ2-7	CASSLEGSYEQYF	TGTGCCAGCAGCTTGGAGGGCTCCTACGAGCAGTACTTC
TRBV11-2	.	TRBJ2-7	CASSLGAYEQYF	TGTGCCAGCAGCCTGGGGGCGTACGAGCAGTACTTC
TRBV4-1	.	TRBJ2-7	CASSQEQGGYEQYF	TGCGCCAGCAGCCAAGAACAGGGAGGCTACGAGCAGTACTTC
TRBV7-9	.	TRBJ2-1	CASSLVGGDEQFF	TGTGCCAGCAGCTTAGTTGGTGGGGATGAGCAGTTCTTC
TRBV4-1	TRBD1	TRBJ1-6	CASRTGVNSPLHF	TGCGCCAGCCGTACAGGGGTTAATTCACCCCTCCACTTT
TRBV28	.	TRBJ1-1	CASSWEETNTEAFF	TGTGCCAGCAGTTGGGAGGAGACGAACACTGAAGCTTTCTTT
TRBV5-5	TRBD1	TRBJ2-3	CASSFRGGEADTQYF	TGTGCCAGCAGCTTTAGAGGGGGCGAAGCAGATACGCAGTATTTT
TRBV28	.	TRBJ2-2	CASSLLPVPNTGELFF	TGTGCCAGCAGTTTATTACCGGTGCCGAACACCGGGGAGCTGTTTTTT
TRBV28	.	TRBJ2-2	CASSLGTTGTGELFF	TGTGCCAGCAGTCTAGGGACAACGGGCACCGGGGAGCTGTTTTTT
TRBV6-5	.	TRBJ2-5	CASSAIEGETQYF	TGTGCCAGCAGTGCAATAGAGGGAGAGACCCAGTACTTC
TRBV4-3	.	TRBJ2-1	CASSQDLLANEQFF	TGCGCCAGCAGCCAAGATCTGCTAGCTAATGAGCAGTTCTTC
TRBV6-5	.	TRBJ1-2	CASMGPYNYGYTF	TGTGCCAGCATGGGACCTTATAACTATGGCTACACCTTC
TRBV5-1	.	TRBJ1-4	CASSLWGPNEKLFF	TGCGCCAGCAGCTTGTGGGGACCTAATGAAAAACTGTTTTTT
TRBV7-8	TRBD1	TRBJ1-1	CASSATGGWNEAFF	TGTGCCAGCAGCGCGACAGGGGGATGGAATGAAGCTTTCTTT
TRBV10-2	TRBD1	TRBJ2-2	CASSEEGTWLGTGHTGELFF	TGCGCCAGCAGTGAGGAGGGAACGTGGCTCGGGACAGGGCATACCGGGGAGCTGTTTTTT